The following is a TCR beta chain sequence with its context. The sample contains more than one DNA sequence encoding this CDR3. The donors formed part of the approximately 120-subject validation cohort, distinct from the roughly 600-subject first cohort. With 2 bases removed from V and 0 bases from J, the gap between germline ends came to 4 bases. Germline-derived CDR1 and CDR2 are SGHRS and YFSETQ. The CDR3 totals 13 residues. The source of the sample is a study of cytomegalovirus exposure and HLA in healthy donors. Clones were sequenced by immunoSEQ multiplex PCR, and TCRdb holds only the in-frame ones, with some missing. The table includes about 250,000 clones, 85% to 90% detected once.

The TCR comes from a man aged 18 to 29 in good health and CMV-seronegative. The sample was PBMCs. The rearrangement links TRBV5-1 to TRBJ2-3; no firm D call. CDR3 DNA sequence: TGCGCCAGCAGCTTAACTAGCACAGATACGCAGTATTTT. Residues: CASSLTSTDTQYF.